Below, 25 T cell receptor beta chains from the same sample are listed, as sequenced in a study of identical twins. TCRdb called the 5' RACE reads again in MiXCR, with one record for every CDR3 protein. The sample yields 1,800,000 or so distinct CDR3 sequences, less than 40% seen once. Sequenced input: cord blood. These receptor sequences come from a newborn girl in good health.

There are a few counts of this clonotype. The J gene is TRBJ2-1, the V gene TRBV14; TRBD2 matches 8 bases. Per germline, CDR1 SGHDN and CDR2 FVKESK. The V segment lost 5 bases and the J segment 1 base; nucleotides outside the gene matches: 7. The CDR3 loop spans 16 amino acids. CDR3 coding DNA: TGTGCCAGCAGCGGATTAGCGGGGAGATCCTACAATGAGCAGTTCTTC. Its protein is CASSGLAGRSYNEQFF.

The CDR3 nucleotides are TGTGCCAGCAGTCCCGGTTCAGGGAGCAATCAGCCCCAGCATTTT. It encodes CASSPGSGSNQPQHF. This chain links TRBV7-9 with TRBJ1-5; possible D gene TRBD1, 5 bases. The CDR3 has 15 amino acids. The V gene lost 6 bases and the J gene lost 1 base, with 13 bases spanning the gap. The V gene's germline CDR1 is SEHNR and CDR2 FQNEAQ (reference sequence).

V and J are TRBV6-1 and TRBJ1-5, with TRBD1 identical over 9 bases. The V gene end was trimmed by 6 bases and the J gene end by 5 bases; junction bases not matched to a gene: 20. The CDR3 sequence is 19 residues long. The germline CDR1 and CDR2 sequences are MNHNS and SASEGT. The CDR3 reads CASRVVTGQGRLMDQPQHF. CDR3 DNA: TGTGCCAGCAGAGTGGTGACGGGACAGGGACGTCTAATGGATCAGCCCCAGCATTTT.

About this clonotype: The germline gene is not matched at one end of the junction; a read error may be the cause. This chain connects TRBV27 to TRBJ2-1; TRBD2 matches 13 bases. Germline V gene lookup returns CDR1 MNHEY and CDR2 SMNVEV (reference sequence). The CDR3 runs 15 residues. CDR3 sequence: CANSLGLAGLNEQFF. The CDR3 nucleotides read TGTGCCAACAGTTTGGGACTAGCGGGGTTGAATGAGCAGTTCTTC.

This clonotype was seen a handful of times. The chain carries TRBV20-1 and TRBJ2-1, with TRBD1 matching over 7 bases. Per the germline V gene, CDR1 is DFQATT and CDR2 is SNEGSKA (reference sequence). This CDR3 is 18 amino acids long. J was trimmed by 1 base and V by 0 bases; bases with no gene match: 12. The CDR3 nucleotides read TGCAGTGCTAGAGATAGAGAGAGGGGGCCCTATTCCTACAATGAGCAGTTCTTC. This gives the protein CSARDRERGPYSYNEQFF.

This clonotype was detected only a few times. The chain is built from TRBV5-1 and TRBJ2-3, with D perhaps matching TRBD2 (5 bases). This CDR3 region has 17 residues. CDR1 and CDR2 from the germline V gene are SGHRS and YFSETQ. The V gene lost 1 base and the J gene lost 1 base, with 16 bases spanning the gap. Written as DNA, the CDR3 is TGCGCCAGCAGCTTGAGTGCCCTAGCCTCCCGCACAGATACGCAGTATTTT. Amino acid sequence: CASSLSALASRTDTQYF.

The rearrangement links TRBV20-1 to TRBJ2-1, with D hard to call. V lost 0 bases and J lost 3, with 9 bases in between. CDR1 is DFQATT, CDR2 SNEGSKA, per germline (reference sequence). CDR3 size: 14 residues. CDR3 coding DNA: TGCAGTGCTAGAGATTCCCCCTACTACAATGAGCAGTTCTTC. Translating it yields CSARDSPYYNEQFF.

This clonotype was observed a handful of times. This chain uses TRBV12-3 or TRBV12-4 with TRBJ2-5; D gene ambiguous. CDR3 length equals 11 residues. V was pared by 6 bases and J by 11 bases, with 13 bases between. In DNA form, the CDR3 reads TGTGCCAGCAGGGCTCTAAGTAGTCAGTACTTC. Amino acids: CASRALSSQYF.

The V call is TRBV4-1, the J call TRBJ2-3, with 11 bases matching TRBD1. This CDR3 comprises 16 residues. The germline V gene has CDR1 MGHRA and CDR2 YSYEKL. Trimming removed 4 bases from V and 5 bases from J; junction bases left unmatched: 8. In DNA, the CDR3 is TGCGCCAGCAGCCCCCGGGACAGGGGGTCGGGAGATACGCAGTATTTT. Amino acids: CASSPRDRGSGDTQYF.

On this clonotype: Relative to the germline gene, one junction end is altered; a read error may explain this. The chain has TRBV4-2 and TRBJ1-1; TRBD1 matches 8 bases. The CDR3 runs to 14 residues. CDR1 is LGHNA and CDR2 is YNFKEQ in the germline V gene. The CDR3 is CASSHPGQGADAFF. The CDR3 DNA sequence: TGTGCCAGCAGCCACCCCGGGCAGGGGGCTGACGCTTTCTTT.

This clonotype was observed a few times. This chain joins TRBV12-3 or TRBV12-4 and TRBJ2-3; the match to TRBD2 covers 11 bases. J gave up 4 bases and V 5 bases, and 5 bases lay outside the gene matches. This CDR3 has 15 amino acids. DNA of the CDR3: TGTGCCAGCAGTGCGACTAGCGGGAACGCAGATACGCAGTATTTT. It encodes CASSATSGNADTQYF.

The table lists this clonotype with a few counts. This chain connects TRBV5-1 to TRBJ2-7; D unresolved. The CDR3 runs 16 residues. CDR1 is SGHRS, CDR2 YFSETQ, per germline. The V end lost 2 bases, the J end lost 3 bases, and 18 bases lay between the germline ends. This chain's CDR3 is CASSFNGVDPYYEQYF. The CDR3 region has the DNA TGCGCCAGCAGCTTCAACGGCGTCGATCCTTACTACGAGCAGTACTTC.

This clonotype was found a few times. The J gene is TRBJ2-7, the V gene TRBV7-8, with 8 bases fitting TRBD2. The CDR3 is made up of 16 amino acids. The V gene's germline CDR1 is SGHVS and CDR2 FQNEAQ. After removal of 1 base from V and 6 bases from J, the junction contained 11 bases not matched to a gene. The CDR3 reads CASSLVAGGGPSEQYF. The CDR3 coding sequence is TGTGCCAGCAGCTTAGTGGCGGGGGGTGGGCCTTCCGAGCAGTACTTC. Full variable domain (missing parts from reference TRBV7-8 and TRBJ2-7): GAGVSQSPRYKVAKRGQDVALRCDPISGHVSLFWYQQALGQGPEFLTYFQNEAQLDKSGLPSDRFFAERPEGSVSTLKIQRTQQEDSAVYLCASSLVAGGGPSEQYFGPGTRLTVT.

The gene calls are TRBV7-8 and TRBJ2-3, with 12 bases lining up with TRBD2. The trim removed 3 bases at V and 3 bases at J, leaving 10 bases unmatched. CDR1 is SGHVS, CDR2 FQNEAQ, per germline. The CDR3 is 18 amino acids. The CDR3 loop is CASSFFPTSGGRTDTQYF. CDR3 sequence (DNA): TGTGCCAGCAGCTTTTTTCCGACTAGCGGGGGTAGGACAGATACGCAGTATTTT.

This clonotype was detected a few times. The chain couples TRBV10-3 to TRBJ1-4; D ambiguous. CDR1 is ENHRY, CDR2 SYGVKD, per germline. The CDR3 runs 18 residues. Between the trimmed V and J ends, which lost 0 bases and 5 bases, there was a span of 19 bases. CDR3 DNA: TGTGCCATCAGTGAGTCGAGGCAGACTCATTCGGGGAATGAAAAACTGTTTTTT. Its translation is CAISESRQTHSGNEKLFF.

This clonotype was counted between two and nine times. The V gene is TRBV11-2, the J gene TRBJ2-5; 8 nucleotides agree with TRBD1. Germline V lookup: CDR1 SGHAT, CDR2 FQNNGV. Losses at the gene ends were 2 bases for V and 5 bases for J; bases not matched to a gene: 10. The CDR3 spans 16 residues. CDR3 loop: CASSLSGGASWETQYF. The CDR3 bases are TGTGCCAGCAGCTTATCAGGGGGCGCTTCTTGGGAGACCCAGTACTTC.

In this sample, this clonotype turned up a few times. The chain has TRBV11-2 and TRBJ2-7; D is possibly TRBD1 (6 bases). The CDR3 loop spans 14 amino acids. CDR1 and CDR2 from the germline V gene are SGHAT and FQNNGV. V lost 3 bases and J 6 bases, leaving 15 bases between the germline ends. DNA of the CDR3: TGTGCCAGCAGCTTGGACAGCCGAATAGGCGAGCAGTACTTC. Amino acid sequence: CASSLDSRIGEQYF. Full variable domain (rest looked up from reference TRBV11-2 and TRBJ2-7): EAGVAQSPRYKIIEKRQSVAFWCNPISGHATLYWYQQILGQGPKLLIQFQNNGVVDDSQLPKDRFSAERLKGVDSTLKIQPAKLEDSAVYLCASSLDSRIGEQYFGPGTRLTVT.

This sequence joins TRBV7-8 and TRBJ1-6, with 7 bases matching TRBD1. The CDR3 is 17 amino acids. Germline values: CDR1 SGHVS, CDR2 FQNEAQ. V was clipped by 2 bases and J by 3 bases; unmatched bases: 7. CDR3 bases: TGTGCCAGCAGCTTATACGGCAGACAGGGCTATAATTCACCCCTCCACTTT. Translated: CASSLYGRQGYNSPLHF.

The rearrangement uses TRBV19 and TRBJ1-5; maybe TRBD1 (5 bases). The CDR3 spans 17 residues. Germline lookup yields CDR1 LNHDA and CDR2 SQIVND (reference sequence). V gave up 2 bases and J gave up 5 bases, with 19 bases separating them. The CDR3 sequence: CASSIWFGEAGDQPQHF. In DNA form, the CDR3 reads TGTGCCAGTAGTATATGGTTCGGGGAAGCGGGGGATCAGCCCCAGCATTTT. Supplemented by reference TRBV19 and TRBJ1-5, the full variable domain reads DGGITQSPKYLFRKEGQNVTLSCEQNLNHDAMYWYRQDPGQGLRLIYYSQIVNDFQKGDIAEGYSVSREKKESFPLTVTSAQKNPTAFYLCASSIWFGEAGDQPQHFGDGTRLSIL.

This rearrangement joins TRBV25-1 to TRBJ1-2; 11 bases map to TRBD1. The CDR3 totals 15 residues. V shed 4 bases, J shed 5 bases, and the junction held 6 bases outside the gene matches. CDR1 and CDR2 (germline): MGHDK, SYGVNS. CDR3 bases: TGTGCCAGCAGTGGTGGACAGGGGGCGAAGTATGGCTACACCTTC. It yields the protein CASSGGQGAKYGYTF.

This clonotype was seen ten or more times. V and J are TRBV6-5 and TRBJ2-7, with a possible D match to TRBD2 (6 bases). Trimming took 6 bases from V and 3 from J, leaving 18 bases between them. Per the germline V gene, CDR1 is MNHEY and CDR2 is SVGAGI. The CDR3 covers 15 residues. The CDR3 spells CASRVRLGSVYEQYF. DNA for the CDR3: TGTGCCAGCAGGGTTAGACTAGGAAGTGTCTACGAGCAGTACTTC.

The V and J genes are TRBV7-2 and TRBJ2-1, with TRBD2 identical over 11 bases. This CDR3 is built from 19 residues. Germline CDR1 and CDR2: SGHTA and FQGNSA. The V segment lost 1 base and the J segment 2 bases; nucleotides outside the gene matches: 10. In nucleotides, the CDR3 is TGTGCCAGCAGCTTAGTTCCCGGACTAGCGGGCGCAGCCTACAATGAGCAGTTCTTC. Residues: CASSLVPGLAGAAYNEQFF.

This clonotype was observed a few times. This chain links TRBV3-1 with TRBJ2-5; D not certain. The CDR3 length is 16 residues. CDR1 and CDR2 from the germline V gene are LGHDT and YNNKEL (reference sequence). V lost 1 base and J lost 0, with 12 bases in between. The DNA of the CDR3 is TGTGCCAGCAGCCAAGGAGACTCGTTCGACCAAGAGACCCAGTACTTC. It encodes CASSQGDSFDQETQYF.

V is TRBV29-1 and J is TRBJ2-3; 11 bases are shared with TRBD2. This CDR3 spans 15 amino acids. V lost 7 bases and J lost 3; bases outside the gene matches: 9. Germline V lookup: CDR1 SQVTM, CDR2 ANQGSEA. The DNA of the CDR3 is TGCAGCGCATCCCCTAGCGGGAGGAGTACAGATACGCAGTATTTT. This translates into CSASPSGRSTDTQYF.

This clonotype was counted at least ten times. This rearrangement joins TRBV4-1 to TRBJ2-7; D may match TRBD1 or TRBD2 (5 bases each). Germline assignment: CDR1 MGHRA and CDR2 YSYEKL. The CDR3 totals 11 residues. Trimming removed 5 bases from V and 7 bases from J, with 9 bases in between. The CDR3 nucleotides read TGCGCCAGCAGCGCAGGGAGTGAGCAGTACTTC. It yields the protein CASSAGSEQYF.